What follows are 31 T cell receptor beta chains derived from one specimen sequenced in a study of OX40 agonist ivuxolimab in advanced cancers. The method was immunoSEQ multiplex PCR; TCRdb's version includes in-frame clones alone and lacks a portion of them. The data show roughly 76,000 clones, around 81% seen once. The input for sequencing was CD4+ or CD8+ T cells sorted from blood, taken in a trial of the OX40 agonist ivuxolimab. These receptors were collected from an adult with an advanced solid tumor such as melanoma, head and neck, liver or kidney cancer.

The chain uses TRBV4-3 and TRBJ2-3; D tentatively reads TRBD1 or TRBD2 (6 bases each). With 2 bases removed from V and 0 bases from J, the gap between germline ends came to 12 bases. CDR1 is LGHNA and CDR2 is YSLEER in the germline V gene. This CDR3 is 16 amino acids long. The CDR3 region is CASSQIGGTSTDTQYF. In nucleotides, the CDR3 is TGCGCCAGCAGCCAAATAGGGGGGACTAGCACAGATACGCAGTATTTT.

In its sample, this clone was seen a few times. This chain joins TRBV4-1 and TRBJ2-7; tentatively, D is TRBD1 (6 bases). The ends were cut back, 5 bases at V and 8 bases at J, with 10 bases in the middle. The CDR3 sequence is 11 residues long. The germline V gene encodes CDR1 MGHRA and CDR2 YSYEKL. CDR3 sequence reads: CASSSQGQQYF. The CDR3 DNA reads as TGCGCCAGCAGCTCACAGGGTCAGCAGTACTTC.

The chain recombines TRBV25-1 with TRBJ1-2; D uncertain. Per germline, CDR1 MGHDK and CDR2 SYGVNS. The length of the CDR3 is 13 residues. The V and J ends lost 1 base and 5 bases respectively, with 8 bases between them. The CDR3 is CASSEWEGYGYTF. CDR3 sequence (DNA): TGTGCCAGCAGTGAATGGGAGGGTTATGGCTACACCTTC.

The chain has TRBV18 and TRBJ2-1; TRBD2 matches 8 bases. Germline trimming cut 4 bases from V and 4 bases from J; bases unmatched to any gene: 6. CDR1 KGHSH and CDR2 LQKENI come from the germline V gene. The CDR3 spans 15 residues. In nucleotides, the CDR3 is TGTGCCAGCTCACAAACTAGCGGATCATACAATGAGCAGTTCTTC. This translates into CASSQTSGSYNEQFF.

The chain joins TRBV12-1 to TRBJ1-1. TRBV12-1 is designated a pseudogene. The CDR3 covers 12 residues. The CDR3 DNA reads TGTGCCAGCAGCTCGGGACCGCCTGAAGCTTTCTTT. Translation gives CASSSGPPEAFF.

The CDR3 DNA reads TGTGCCAGCGGCCGGGACAGGGGGAATACTGAAGCTTTCTTT. The encoded protein is CASGRDRGNTEAFF. The chain employs TRBV6-1 and TRBJ1-1; 11 nucleotides line up with TRBD1. From germline, CDR1 is MNHNS and CDR2 SASEGT. Germline trimming cut 8 bases from V and 5 bases from J; bases unmatched to any gene: 7. CDR3 length: 14 amino acids.

This chain uses TRBV6-6 with TRBJ2-5; TRBD2 matches 9 bases. Per germline, CDR1 MNHNY and CDR2 SVGAGI (reference sequence). Germline trimming cut 6 bases from V and 2 bases from J; bases unmatched to any gene: 10. The length of the CDR3 is 16 residues. The CDR3 loop is CASSHGLAGSQETQYF. CDR3 DNA sequence: TGTGCCAGCAGCCACGGGCTAGCGGGGAGTCAAGAGACCCAGTACTTC.

The V and J genes are TRBV19 and TRBJ2-5; D unclear. Germline CDR1 and CDR2: LNHDA and SQIVND (reference sequence). V was trimmed by 1 base and J by 2 bases, leaving 8 bases between them. The CDR3 spans 14 residues. In DNA, the CDR3 is TGTGCCAGTAGTATAGGAGGCAGACAAGAGACCCAGTACTTC. Its translation: CASSIGGRQETQYF. Looking up the rest from reference TRBV19 and TRBJ2-5 gives the full variable domain: DGGITQSPKYLFRKEGQNVTLSCEQNLNHDAMYWYRQDPGQGLRLIYYSQIVNDFQKGDIAEGYSVSREKKESFPLTVTSAQKNPTAFYLCASSIGGRQETQYFGPGTRLLVL.

The genes are TRBV28 and TRBJ1-1; 7 nucleotides line up with TRBD1. V lost 7 bases, J lost 5 bases, and 7 bases stayed unmatched. The germline V gene has CDR1 MDHEN and CDR2 SYDVKM. The CDR3 is 13 amino acids. CDR3 sequence reads: CASTKQGRTEAFF. DNA of the CDR3: TGTGCCAGCACCAAACAGGGGAGGACTGAAGCTTTCTTT.

This sequence joins TRBV5-1 and TRBJ1-1, with TRBD1 identical over 9 bases. With 0 bases clipped from V and 0 bases from J, the junction kept 9 bases outside the gene matches. CDR1 is SGHRS, CDR2 YFSETQ, per germline. The CDR3 runs to 18 residues. The CDR3 DNA reads as TGCGCCAGCAGCTTGGGCGTGGGGACAGGGAAAATGAACACTGAAGCTTTCTTT. Translating it yields CASSLGVGTGKMNTEAFF. The full variable domain, rest sourced from reference TRBV5-1 and TRBJ1-1, is KAGVTQTPRYLIKTRGQQVTLSCSPISGHRSVSWYQQTPGQGLQFLFEYFSETQRNKGNFPGRFSGRQFSNSRSEMNVSTLELGDSALYLCASSLGVGTGKMNTEAFFGQGTRLTVV.

The chain couples TRBV7-9 to TRBJ1-5; TRBD1 is a possible D gene (6 bases). V shed 6 bases and J shed 2 bases, with 11 bases lying between them. Germline CDR1 is SEHNR and CDR2 is FQNEAQ (reference sequence). The CDR3 loop spans 14 amino acids. The DNA of the CDR3 is TGTGCCAGCAGGTCCCACAGGGGCAATCAGCCCCAGCATTTT. Residues: CASRSHRGNQPQHF. The full variable domain, with the rest looked up from reference TRBV7-9 and TRBJ1-5, is DTGVSQNPRHKITKRGQNVTFRCDPISEHNRLYWYRQTLGQGPEFLTYFQNEAQLEKSRLLSDRFSAERPKGSFSTLEIQRTEQGDSAMYLCASRSHRGNQPQHFGDGTRLSIL.

The chain links TRBV5-1 to TRBJ2-3; 10 bases fit TRBD2. This CDR3 spans 16 amino acids. The V segment lost 0 bases and the J segment 2 bases; nucleotides outside the gene matches: 3. CDR1 SGHRS and CDR2 YFSETQ come from the germline V gene. The CDR3, as DNA: TGCGCCAGCAGCTTGGCTAGCGGGGGTTTCACAGATACGCAGTATTTT. Amino acids: CASSLASGGFTDTQYF. Drawing the rest from reference TRBV5-1 and TRBJ2-3, the complete variable domain is KAGVTQTPRYLIKTRGQQVTLSCSPISGHRSVSWYQQTPGQGLQFLFEYFSETQRNKGNFPGRFSGRQFSNSRSEMNVSTLELGDSALYLCASSLASGGFTDTQYFGPGTRLTVL.

The CDR3: CSAQREGEQYF. The CDR3 bases are TGCAGTGCTCAGAGGGAGGGGGAGCAGTACTTC. The V call is TRBV20-1, the J call TRBJ2-7; 7 nucleotides agree with TRBD2. The germline V gene encodes CDR1 DFQATT and CDR2 SNEGSKA (reference sequence). Germline trimming cut 5 bases from V and 7 bases from J; bases unmatched to any gene: 5. This CDR3 comprises 11 residues.

The gene calls are TRBV7-8 and TRBJ2-3, with 12 bases lining up with TRBD2. J gave up 3 bases and V 4 bases, and 11 bases lay outside the gene matches. There are 18 residues in the CDR3. CDR1 is SGHVS and CDR2 is FQNEAQ in the germline V gene. CDR3: CASSSEASGGAITDTQYF. DNA of the CDR3: TGTGCCAGCAGCTCTGAAGCTAGCGGGGGGGCCATAACAGATACGCAGTATTTT.

This clone showed up just once. The V gene is TRBV7-9, the J gene TRBJ2-5; the match to TRBD1 covers 8 bases. CDR1 is SEHNR, CDR2 FQNEAQ, per germline (reference sequence). There are 14 residues in the CDR3. V trimming: 1 base; J trimming: 7 bases; junction bases outside the gene matches: 5. The CDR3 here is CASSLEQGAGTQYF. The DNA of the CDR3 is TGTGCCAGCAGCTTAGAGCAGGGGGCCGGGACCCAGTACTTC.

The rearrangement uses TRBV2 and TRBJ2-1; 12 bases are shared with TRBD1. This CDR3 is 15 amino acids long. The V and J ends lost 2 bases and 8 bases, in that order; junction bases with no gene match: 4. The germline V gene has CDR1 SNHLY and CDR2 FYNNEI. The CDR3 region is CASSEWDRGQDEQFF. In DNA, the CDR3 is TGTGCCAGCAGTGAATGGGACAGGGGGCAAGATGAGCAGTTCTTC. Full variable domain (remainder filled in from reference TRBV2 and TRBJ2-1): EPEVTQTPSHQVTQMGQEVILRCVPISNHLYFYWYRQILGQKVEFLVSFYNNEISEKSEIFDDQFSVERPDGSNFTLKIRSTKLEDSAMYFCASSEWDRGQDEQFFGPGTRLTVL.

The chain links TRBV11-2 to TRBJ1-5; D might be TRBD1 (5 bases). The CDR3 is 16 residues long. The germline CDR1 and CDR2 sequences are SGHAT and FQNNGV. V lost 1 base to trimming and J lost 0 bases, with 10 bases between them. Written as DNA, the CDR3 is TGTGCCAGCAGCTTAGGGGGGGTGTATAGCAATCAGCCCCAGCATTTT. It is translated as CASSLGGVYSNQPQHF.

The chain links TRBV2 to TRBJ2-4, with 8 bases lining up with TRBD2. The length of the CDR3 is 16 residues. Germline values: CDR1 SNHLY, CDR2 FYNNEI. Losses at the gene ends were 1 base for V and 8 bases for J; bases not matched to a gene: 10. The CDR3 region is CASSEGIGRGRHIQYF. CDR3 bases: TGTGCCAGCAGTGAAGGGATCGGGAGGGGGAGGCACATTCAGTACTTC.

The chain links TRBV7-9 to TRBJ2-7; the match to TRBD2 covers 12 bases. The CDR3 totals 15 residues. The J segment lost 7 bases and the V segment lost 5 bases, leaving 9 bases of the junction unmatched. Germline CDR1 is SEHNR and CDR2 is FQNEAQ (reference sequence). The CDR3 reads CASSAWTSGALEQYF. The CDR3 DNA is TGTGCCAGCAGCGCCTGGACTAGCGGGGCCCTAGAGCAGTACTTC.

The gene calls are TRBV2 and TRBJ1-2; unclear D gene. The ends were cut back, 4 bases at V and 8 bases at J, with 17 bases in the middle. CDR3 length equals 14 residues. Germline V gene sequence: CDR1 SNHLY, CDR2 FYNNEI. Here the CDR3 DNA reads TGTGCCAGCAGTGTCGGGCAGACCCTTGGGGGCTACACCTTC. It encodes CASSVGQTLGGYTF.

V usage is TRBV6-5 and J usage is TRBJ2-3, with 7 bases fitting TRBD1. Trimming took 6 bases from V and 1 from J; bases not matched to a gene: 7. The germline gives CDR1 MNHEY, CDR2 SVGAGI. The CDR3 sequence is 15 residues long. CDR3 loop: CASSRQGPGTDTQYF. In nucleotides, the CDR3 is TGTGCCAGCAGCCGACAGGGCCCGGGCACAGATACGCAGTATTTT.

V gene TRBV14 combines with J gene TRBJ2-1, with TRBD1 identical over 9 bases. The V segment lost 3 bases and the J segment 4 bases; nucleotides outside the gene matches: 4. Per the germline V gene, CDR1 is SGHDN and CDR2 is FVKESK. The CDR3 has 15 amino acids. CDR3 loop: CASSHGTGWYNEQFF. CDR3 DNA sequence: TGTGCCAGCAGCCACGGGACAGGGTGGTACAATGAGCAGTTCTTC.

This chain joins TRBV28 and TRBJ1-1; the match to TRBD1 covers 9 bases. The germline V gene encodes CDR1 MDHEN and CDR2 SYDVKM. CDR3 size: 23 residues. With 1 base clipped from V and 3 bases from J, the junction kept 27 bases outside the gene matches. The CDR3 protein is CASSLSFQETGGGSHGSDTEAFF. The CDR3 DNA reads TGTGCCAGCAGTTTATCCTTCCAAGAGACAGGGGGTGGTTCACACGGGTCGGACACTGAAGCTTTCTTT.

The rearrangement links TRBV6-5 to TRBJ1-1, with TRBD1 identical over 7 bases. V trimming: 5 bases; J trimming: 4 bases; junction bases outside the gene matches: 10. CDR3 length: 15 amino acids. The germline V gene encodes CDR1 MNHEY and CDR2 SVGAGI. CDR3 nucleotides: TGTGCCAGCAGTCCGACAGGGTTCCCACTCACTGAAGCTTTCTTT. It yields the protein CASSPTGFPLTEAFF.

The chain uses TRBV5-1 and TRBJ1-1; D might be TRBD1 (6 bases). The CDR3 is 14 residues long. Per germline, CDR1 SGHRS and CDR2 YFSETQ. V was cut by 3 bases and J by 1 base, with 10 bases left in between. As DNA, the CDR3 is TGCGCCAGCAGCTCGAACAGGGAGAACACTGAAGCTTTCTTT. Its translation: CASSSNRENTEAFF.

This rearrangement joins TRBV18 to TRBJ1-2; D is uncertain. Trimming pared 2 bases from V and 5 bases from J, leaving 18 bases between. Germline V gene lookup returns CDR1 KGHSH and CDR2 LQKENI. The CDR3 consists of 16 residues. The CDR3: CASSPMEGLSSYGYTF. CDR3 sequence (DNA): TGTGCCAGCTCACCAATGGAGGGTTTATCCAGTTATGGCTACACCTTC.

The genes are TRBV6-1 and TRBJ2-1; D ambiguous. V lost 0 bases to trimming and J lost 2 bases, with 8 bases between them. Per germline, CDR1 MNHNS and CDR2 SASEGT. This CDR3 contains 15 residues. The CDR3, as DNA: TGTGCCAGCAGTGAAGCGAACGTTCCCTACAATGAGCAGTTCTTC. The encoded protein is CASSEANVPYNEQFF.

This rearrangement joins TRBV5-1 to TRBJ2-4; D is ambiguous. Germline V gene sequence: CDR1 SGHRS, CDR2 YFSETQ. The CDR3 is 13 amino acids. V lost 10 bases and J lost 9, with 20 bases in between. The CDR3 DNA reads TGCGCCTCCCGCGCCGGTGAGAAGGGCATTCAGTACTTC. As protein: CASRAGEKGIQYF.

The J gene is TRBJ1-5, the V gene TRBV18; D is ambiguous. Germline V CDR1 and CDR2: KGHSH, LQKENI. The CDR3 runs to 14 residues. Trimming stripped 6 bases from V and 2 bases from J, with 11 bases between. The CDR3 bases are TGTGCCAGCTCGGGGTCCGGTGGCAATCAGCCCCAGCATTTT. Protein: CASSGSGGNQPQHF.

J is TRBJ2-5 and V is TRBV15; tentatively, D is TRBD2 (5 bases). V was cut by 0 bases and J by 11 bases, with 13 bases left in between. Germline CDR1 and CDR2: LNHNV and YYDKDF (reference sequence). This CDR3 contains 13 residues. The CDR3 sequence is CATSREIGWEQYF. The CDR3, as DNA: TGTGCCACCAGCAGAGAGATTGGGTGGGAGCAGTACTTC.

The CDR3 sequence is CASSPQPMLGGELFF. The CDR3 DNA is TGCGCCAGCAGCCCTCAGCCCATGCTGGGCGGGGAGCTGTTTTTT. The chain uses TRBV4-1 and TRBJ2-2; D is ambiguous. V was pared by 4 bases and J by 7 bases, with 16 bases between. The CDR3 totals 15 residues. Germline values: CDR1 MGHRA, CDR2 YSYEKL.